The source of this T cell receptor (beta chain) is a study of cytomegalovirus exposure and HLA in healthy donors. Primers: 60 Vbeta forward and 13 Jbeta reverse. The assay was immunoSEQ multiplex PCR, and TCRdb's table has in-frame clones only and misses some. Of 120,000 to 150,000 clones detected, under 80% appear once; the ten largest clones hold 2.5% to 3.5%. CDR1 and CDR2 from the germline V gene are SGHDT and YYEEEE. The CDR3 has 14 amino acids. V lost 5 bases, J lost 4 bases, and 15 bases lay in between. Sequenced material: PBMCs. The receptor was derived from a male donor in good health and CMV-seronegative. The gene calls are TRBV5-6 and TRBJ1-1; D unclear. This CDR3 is CASSHGPDFTEAFF. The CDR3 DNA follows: TGTGCCAGCAGTCACGGACCGGACTTCACTGAAGCTTTCTTT.